A selection of T cell receptor beta chains follows, all from one sample in a study of T cells in Graves' hyperthyroidism and ophthalmopathy. TCRdb called the multiplex PCR reads again in MiXCR, with one record for every CDR3 protein. The sample has about 340,000 distinct CDR3 sequences, roughly 18% seen once; the top ten hold approximately 49%. Sequencing used blood. The receptors originated from a woman in her 50s with Graves' hyperthyroidism. Each CDR3 is given with its conserved first and last residue. D genes are given only for firm matches. Clone size is shown for a subset of rows, as once, few, many or a class of expanded clone.

D | J | V | length | size | DNA | CDR3
NA | TRBJ1-1 | TRBV29-1 | 13 | NA | TGCAGCGCCCGAAGAGGGGACGGCACTGAAGCTTTCTTT | CSARRGDGTEAFF
NA | TRBJ2-7 | TRBV9 | 15 | few | TGTGCCAGCAGCGTAGAGAGCGCTAACTCCTACGAGCAGTACTTC | CASSVESANSYEQYF
NA | TRBJ2-1 | TRBV6-1 | 16 | many | TGTGCCAGCAGCCATCTTGGGACCCAGGGGAACAATGAGCAGTTCTTC | CASSHLGTQGNNEQFF
TRBD2 | TRBJ2-3 | TRBV3-1 | 16 | NA | TGTGCCAGCAGCCAGGGGACTAGCGGGAGATCTGATACGCAGTATTTT | CASSQGTSGRSDTQYF
NA | TRBJ1-1 | TRBV29-1 | 14 | few | TGCAGCGTTGAACAGGCAGTTTTGAACACTGAAGCTTTCTTT | CSVEQAVLNTEAFF
TRBD2 | TRBJ2-3 | TRBV28 | 16 | many | TGTGCCAGCAGGGGACGGGCGGGAGCGGGGGCAGATACGCAGTATTTT | CASRGRAGAGADTQYF
NA | TRBJ1-1 | TRBV27 | 14 | many | TGTGCCAGCAGAAAGGAGGGGCTGAACACTGAAGCTTTCTTT | CASRKEGLNTEAFF
TRBD1 | TRBJ1-6 | TRBV3-1 | 16 | NA | TGTGCCAGCAGCCAATCAACAGGGGTAGGTAATTCACCCCTCCACTTT | CASSQSTGVGNSPLHF
NA | TRBJ1-5 | TRBV6-1 | 18 | many | TGTGCCAGCAACCCCGGAGGGGGGAAGGGATATAGCAATCAGCCCCAGCATTTT | CASNPGGGKGYSNQPQHF
TRBD1 | TRBJ2-3 | TRBV7-3 | 15 | few | TGTGCCAGCAGCGCCCGGACAGGAATCCAAGATACGCAGTATTTT | CASSARTGIQDTQYF
NA | TRBJ1-4 | TRBV6-1 | 14 | few | TGTGCCAGCGTAGAACGGGGGTTAGGTGAAAAACTGTTTTTT | CASVERGLGEKLFF
TRBD1 | TRBJ1-3 | TRBV15 | 17 | NA | TGTGCCACCAGCAGAGATACAGGGGCCCCCGCTGGAAACACCATATATTTT | CATSRDTGAPAGNTIYF
NA | TRBJ2-7 | TRBV2 | 13 | few | TGTGCCAGTCTCGGTGCAGGGGATTTCGAGCAGTACTTC | CASLGAGDFEQYF
NA | TRBJ1-5 | TRBV5-1 | 14 | few | TGCGCCAGCAGCTTGAAGGCAACAAATCAGCCCCAGCATTTT | CASSLKATNQPQHF
TRBD1 | TRBJ2-5 | TRBV6-5 | 15 | many | TGTGCCAGCAGTTACGGCGGACAGGGGCAAGAGACCCAGTACTTC | CASSYGGQGQETQYF
NA | TRBJ1-5 | TRBV6-1 | 16 | many | TGTGCCAGCAGTGAAGTCCCAGAAAATAGCAATCAGCCCCAGCATTTT | CASSEVPENSNQPQHF
NA | TRBJ2-6 | TRBV20-1 | 14 | NA | TGCAGTGCTAGAGGGAGCTCTGGGGCCAACGTCCTGACTTTC | CSARGSSGANVLTF
NA | TRBJ1-1 | TRBV6-1 | 14 | NA | TGTGCCAGCAGTGAATCTGCGGGGAACACTGAAGCTTTCTTT | CASSESAGNTEAFF
NA | TRBJ1-4 | TRBV9 | 16 | NA | TGTGCCAGCAGCGGCGAGACAGGAGCAACTAATGAAAAACTGTTTTTT | CASSGETGATNEKLFF
NA | TRBJ1-1 | TRBV18 | 13 | many | TGTGCCAGCCACAAGGAGGACAACACTGAAGCTTTCTTT | CASHKEDNTEAFF
NA | TRBJ2-1 | TRBV20-1 | 13 | few | TGCAGTGCTAGCAGGGAACCGGCCAATGAGCAGTTCTTC | CSASREPANEQFF
TRBD2 | TRBJ2-2 | TRBV6-2/TRBV6-3 | 16 | few | TGTGCCAGCAGTAGGTTCCCTAGCGGGTCAACCGGGGAGCTGTTTTTT | CASSRFPSGSTGELFF
NA | TRBJ1-1 | TRBV2 | 12 | many | TGTGCCAGCAGTGAAGCCGGGGCTGAAGCTTTCTTT | CASSEAGAEAFF
NA | TRBJ2-2 | TRBV9 | 14 | many | TGTGCCAGCAGCCTTACTTCGAACACCGGGGAGCTGTTTTTT | CASSLTSNTGELFF
NA | TRBJ1-2 | TRBV3-1 | 16 | many | TGTGCCAGCAGCCTAGGGACGACCCTGGTCGCCTATGGCTACACCTTC | CASSLGTTLVAYGYTF
NA | TRBJ1-1 | TRBV24-1 | 15 | many | TGTGCCACCAGTGAAAGCGGTCCTGCGAACACTGAAGCTTTCTTT | CATSESGPANTEAFF
NA | TRBJ1-2 | TRBV19 | 13 | NA | TGTGCCAGTAGTATTCAAGGGCGACGAGGCTACACCTTC | CASSIQGRRGYTF
NA | TRBJ1-2 | TRBV2 | 11 | many | TGTGCCAGCAGTGAGGGCCTCTCGAACACCTTC | CASSEGLSNTF
NA | TRBJ2-2 | TRBV6-2/TRBV6-3 | 17 | NA | TGTGCCAGCAGCCCCTACGAGGGGGGGATAGGCACCGGGGAGCTGTTTTTT | CASSPYEGGIGTGELFF
TRBD2 | TRBJ2-1 | TRBV3-1 | 14 | few | TGTGCCAGCAGCCAATCTGCTAGCGGGAACGGGCAGTTCTTC | CASSQSASGNGQFF
NA | TRBJ1-2 | TRBV5-5 | 15 | NA | TGTGCCAGCAACACAGGGACGGCTTCGGACTATGGCTACACCTTC | CASNTGTASDYGYTF
NA | TRBJ2-1 | TRBV7-7 | 16 | NA | TGTGCTAGCAGCTTAGATCTTCAAAGCTCCTACAATGAGCAGTTCTTC | CASSLDLQSSYNEQFF
TRBD2 | TRBJ2-7 | TRBV29-1 | 14 | few | TGCAGCGTTGATGGGCGGGAGGGCCTCAACGAGCAGTACTTC | CSVDGREGLNEQYF
TRBD1 | TRBJ1-1 | TRBV6-2/TRBV6-3 | 20 | many | TGTGCCAGCAGTTACGGATCCCGGGACAGGGAGGGAAGAATTTTAACTGAAGCTTTCTTT | CASSYGSRDREGRILTEAFF
NA | TRBJ2-5 | TRBV10-3 | 16 | NA | TGTGCCATCAGCTACCGGGACCGCACACAAGGAGGGGCCCAGTACTTC | CAISYRDRTQGGAQYF
TRBD1 | TRBJ1-2 | TRBV6-1 | 13 | many | TGTGCCAGCAGTTACCCAGGGGGCTTTGGCTACACCTTC | CASSYPGGFGYTF
NA | TRBJ2-1 | TRBV3-1 | 12 | many | TGTGCCAGCAGGACCCTGGACAATGAGCAGTTCTTC | CASRTLDNEQFF
NA | TRBJ1-4 | TRBV18 | 16 | many | TGTGCCAGCTCAAGGGGGGCTTCCTCAACTAATGAAAAACTGTTTTTT | CASSRGASSTNEKLFF
TRBD2 | TRBJ2-5 | TRBV20-1 | 17 | NA | TGCAGTGCCCCCGGGCCGGGCGGGAGGGCAGGGGAAGAGACCCAGTACTTC | CSAPGPGGRAGEETQYF
NA | TRBJ2-2 | TRBV27 | 15 | NA | TGTGCCAGCAGTTTAGTGGGAGGTCGGACCGGGGAGCTGTTTTTT | CASSLVGGRTGELFF
TRBD1 | TRBJ2-1 | TRBV12-3/TRBV12-4 | 15 | many | TGTGCCAGCAGTTTAGCCGGACAGGGAAGGGATGAGCAGTTCTTC | CASSLAGQGRDEQFF
NA | TRBJ1-5 | TRBV7-2 | 15 | few | TGTGCCAGCAGCTTGAGGGGACGGGCCCCATGGCCCCAGCATTTT | CASSLRGRAPWPQHF
NA | TRBJ2-1 | TRBV28 | 14 | NA | TGTGCCAGCAGCAGAAACAGGGTTTGGGATGAGCAGTTCTTC | CASSRNRVWDEQFF
TRBD2 | TRBJ2-2 | TRBV11-2 | 16 | many | TGTGCCAGCAGCTTACTAGCGGGAGTGGGGACCGGGGAGCTGTTTTTT | CASSLLAGVGTGELFF
NA | TRBJ1-5 | TRBV28 | 14 | many | TGTGCCAGCAAGCGGGACGGGAGCAATCAGCCCCAGCATTTT | CASKRDGSNQPQHF
NA | TRBJ1-2 | TRBV12-5 | 13 | many | TGTGCTAGTGGTCTTCAGACAGGAACTACCTACACCTTC | CASGLQTGTTYTF
TRBD2 | TRBJ2-7 | TRBV20-1 | 13 | NA | TGCAGTGGAGTAATAGCGGGAGTGTACGAGCAGTACTTC | CSGVIAGVYEQYF
TRBD2 | TRBJ2-1 | TRBV18 | 13 | many | TGTGCCAGCTCACCCGGGACTAGCGATGAGCAGTTCTTC | CASSPGTSDEQFF
NA | TRBJ2-7 | TRBV11-2 | 15 | many | TGTGCCAGCAGCTTAGTTGTGGGGGCGGCCTACGAGCAGTACTTC | CASSLVVGAAYEQYF
NA | TRBJ2-5 | TRBV2 | 13 | many | TGTGCCAGCAGTCCCAGGAGAGAAGAGACCCAGTACTTC | CASSPRREETQYF
NA | TRBJ2-5 | TRBV11-1 | 14 | many | TGTGCCAGCAGCTTAGAGGGAATGACAGAGACCCAGTACTTC | CASSLEGMTETQYF
NA | TRBJ1-1 | TRBV29-1 | 11 | few | TGCAGCGTTGAAAGGGGGGCTGAAGCTTTCTTT | CSVERGAEAFF
NA | TRBJ2-5 | TRBV24-1 | 13 | few | TGTGCCACCAGTGAAAAGGGGGTAGAGACCCAGTACTTC | CATSEKGVETQYF
NA | TRBJ1-5 | TRBV12-3/TRBV12-4 | 13 | many | TGTGCCAGCAGTTTACAGGAGGATCAGCCCCAGCATTTT | CASSLQEDQPQHF
NA | TRBJ1-1 | TRBV6-1 | 13 | many | TGTGCCAGCAGAGTTGGGGTGGGCACTGAAGCTTTCTTT | CASRVGVGTEAFF
NA | TRBJ1-4 | TRBV7-8 | 14 | few | TGTGCCAGCAGCTTGGGTTCAGTTCGGGAAAAACTGTTTTTT | CASSLGSVREKLFF
NA | TRBJ2-3 | TRBV5-1 | 17 | many | TGCGCCAGCAGCGCCGGTGGAAACTTAGCGGACACAGATACGCAGTATTTT | CASSAGGNLADTDTQYF
NA | TRBJ1-2 | TRBV7-9 | 16 | few | TGTGCCAGCAGCTTAATTCCAGTCGGGGGCGCCTATGGCTACACCTTC | CASSLIPVGGAYGYTF